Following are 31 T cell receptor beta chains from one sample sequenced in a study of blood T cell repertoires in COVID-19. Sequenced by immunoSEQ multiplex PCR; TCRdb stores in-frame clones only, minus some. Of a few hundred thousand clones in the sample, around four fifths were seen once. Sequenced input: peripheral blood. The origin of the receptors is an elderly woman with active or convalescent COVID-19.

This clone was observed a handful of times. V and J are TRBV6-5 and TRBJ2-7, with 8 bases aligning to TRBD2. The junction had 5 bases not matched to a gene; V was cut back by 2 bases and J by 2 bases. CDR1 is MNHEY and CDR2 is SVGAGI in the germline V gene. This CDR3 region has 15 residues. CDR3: CASSYAREGPYEQYF. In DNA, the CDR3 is TGTGCCAGCAGTTACGCACGGGAGGGCCCCTACGAGCAGTACTTC.

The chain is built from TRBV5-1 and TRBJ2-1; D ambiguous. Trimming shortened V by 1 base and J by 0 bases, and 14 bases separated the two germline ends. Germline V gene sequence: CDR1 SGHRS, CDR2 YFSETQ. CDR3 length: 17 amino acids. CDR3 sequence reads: CASSLSSPLSSYNEQFF. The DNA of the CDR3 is TGCGCCAGCAGCTTGTCGTCCCCTCTGAGCTCCTACAATGAGCAGTTCTTC.

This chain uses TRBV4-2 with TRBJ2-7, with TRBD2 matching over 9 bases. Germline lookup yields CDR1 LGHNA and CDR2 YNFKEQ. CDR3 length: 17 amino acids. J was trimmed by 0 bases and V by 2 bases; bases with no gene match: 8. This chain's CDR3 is CASSQKTLAGVSYEQYF. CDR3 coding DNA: TGTGCCAGCAGCCAAAAGACCTTAGCGGGAGTCTCCTACGAGCAGTACTTC.

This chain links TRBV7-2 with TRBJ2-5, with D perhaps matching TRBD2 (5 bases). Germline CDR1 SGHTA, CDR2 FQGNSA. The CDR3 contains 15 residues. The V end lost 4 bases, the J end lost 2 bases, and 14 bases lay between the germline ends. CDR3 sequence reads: CASSSAGPGQETQYF. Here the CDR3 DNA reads TGTGCCAGCAGCTCCGCCGGACCGGGACAAGAGACCCAGTACTTC. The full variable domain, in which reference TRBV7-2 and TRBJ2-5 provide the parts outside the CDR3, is GAGVSQSPSNKVTEKGKDVELRCDPISGHTALYWYRQSLGQGLEFLIYFQGNSAPDKSGLPSDRFSAERTGGSVSTLTIQRTQQEDSAVYLCASSSAGPGQETQYFGPGTRLLVL.

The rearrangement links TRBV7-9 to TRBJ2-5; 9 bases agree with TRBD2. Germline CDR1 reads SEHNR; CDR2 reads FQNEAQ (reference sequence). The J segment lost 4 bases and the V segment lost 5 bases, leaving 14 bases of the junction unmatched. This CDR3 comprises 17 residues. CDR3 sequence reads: CASSPSRQGGGVETQYF. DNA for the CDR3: TGTGCCAGCAGCCCATCACGACAGGGCGGGGGGGTAGAGACCCAGTACTTC.

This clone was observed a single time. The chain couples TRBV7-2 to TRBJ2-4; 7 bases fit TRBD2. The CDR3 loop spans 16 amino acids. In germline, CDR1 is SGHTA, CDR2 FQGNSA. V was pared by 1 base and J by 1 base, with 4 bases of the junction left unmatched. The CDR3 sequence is CASSLGHGGAKNIQYF. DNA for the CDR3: TGTGCCAGCAGCTTAGGACACGGGGGGGCCAAAAACATTCAGTACTTC.

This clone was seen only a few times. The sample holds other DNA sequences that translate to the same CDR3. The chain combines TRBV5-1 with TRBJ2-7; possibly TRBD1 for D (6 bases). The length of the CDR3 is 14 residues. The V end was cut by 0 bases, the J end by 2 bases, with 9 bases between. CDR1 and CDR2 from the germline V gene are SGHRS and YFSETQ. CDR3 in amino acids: CASSLVGGTYEQYF. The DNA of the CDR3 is TGCGCCAGCAGCTTGGTTGGGGGCACCTACGAGCAGTACTTC.

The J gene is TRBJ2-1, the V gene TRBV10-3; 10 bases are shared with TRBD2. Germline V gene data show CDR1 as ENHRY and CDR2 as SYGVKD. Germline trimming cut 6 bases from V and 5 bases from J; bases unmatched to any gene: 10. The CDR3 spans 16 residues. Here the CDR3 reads CAISTPLAGDNNEQFF. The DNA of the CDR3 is TGTGCCATCAGCACCCCCCTAGCGGGGGACAACAATGAGCAGTTCTTC.

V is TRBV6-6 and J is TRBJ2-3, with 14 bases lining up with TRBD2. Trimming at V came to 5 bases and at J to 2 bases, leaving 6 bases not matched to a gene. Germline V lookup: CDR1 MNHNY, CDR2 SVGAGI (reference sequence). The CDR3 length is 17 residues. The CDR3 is CASSPGTSGGFTDTQYF. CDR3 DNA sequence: TGTGCCAGCAGTCCGGGGACTAGCGGGGGATTCACAGATACGCAGTATTTT.

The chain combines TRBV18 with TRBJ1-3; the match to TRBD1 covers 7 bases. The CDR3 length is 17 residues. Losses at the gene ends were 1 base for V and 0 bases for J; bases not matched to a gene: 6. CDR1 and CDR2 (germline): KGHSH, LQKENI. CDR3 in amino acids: CASSPLLGTDSGNTIYF. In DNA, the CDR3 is TGTGCCAGCTCACCACTTCTAGGGACAGACTCTGGAAACACCATATATTTT.

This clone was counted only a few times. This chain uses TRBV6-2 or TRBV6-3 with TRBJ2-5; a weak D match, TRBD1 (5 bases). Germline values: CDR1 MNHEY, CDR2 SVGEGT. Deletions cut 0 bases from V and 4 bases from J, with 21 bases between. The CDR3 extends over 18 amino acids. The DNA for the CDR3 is TGTGCCAGCAGTTACTCGAACAGGCTGTGGATGGACGGAGAGACCCAGTACTTC. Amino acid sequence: CASSYSNRLWMDGETQYF.

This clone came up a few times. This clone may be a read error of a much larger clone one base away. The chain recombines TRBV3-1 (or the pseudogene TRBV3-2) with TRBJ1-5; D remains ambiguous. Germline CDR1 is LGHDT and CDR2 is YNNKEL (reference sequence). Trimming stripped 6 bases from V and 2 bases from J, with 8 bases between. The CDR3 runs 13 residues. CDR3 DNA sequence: TGTGCCAGCAGTTTCGAGGGCAATCAGCCCCAGCATTTT. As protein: CASSFEGNQPQHF.

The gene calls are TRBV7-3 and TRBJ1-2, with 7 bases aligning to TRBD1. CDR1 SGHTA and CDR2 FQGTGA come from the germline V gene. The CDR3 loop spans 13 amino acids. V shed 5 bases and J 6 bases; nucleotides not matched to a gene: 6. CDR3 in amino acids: CASSDRQGNGYTF. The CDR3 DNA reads TGTGCCAGCAGCGATCGACAGGGTAATGGCTACACCTTC.

The CDR3 DNA reads as TGCAGCGTTGGTCAGGGTCTAAATTGGCAGTTCTTC. Its protein is CSVGQGLNWQFF. The chain employs TRBV29-1 and TRBJ2-1; a possible D gene is TRBD1 (5 bases). The CDR3 is made up of 12 amino acids. CDR1 and CDR2 (germline): SQVTM, ANQGSEA. V dropped 4 bases and J dropped 12 bases, with 16 bases sitting between them.

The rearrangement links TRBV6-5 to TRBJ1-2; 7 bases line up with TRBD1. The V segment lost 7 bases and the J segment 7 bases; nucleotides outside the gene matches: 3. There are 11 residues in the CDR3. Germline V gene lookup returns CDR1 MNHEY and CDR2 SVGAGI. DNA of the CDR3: TGTGCCAGCAAGGACAGGCTTGGCTACACCTTC. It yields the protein CASKDRLGYTF.

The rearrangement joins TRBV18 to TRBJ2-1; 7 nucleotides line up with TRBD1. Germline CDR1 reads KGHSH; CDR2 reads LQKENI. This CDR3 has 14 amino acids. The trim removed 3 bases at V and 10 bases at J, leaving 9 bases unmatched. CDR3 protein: CASSPGQRGVEQFF. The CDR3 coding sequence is TGTGCCAGCTCACCGGGACAGAGAGGGGTCGAGCAGTTCTTC.

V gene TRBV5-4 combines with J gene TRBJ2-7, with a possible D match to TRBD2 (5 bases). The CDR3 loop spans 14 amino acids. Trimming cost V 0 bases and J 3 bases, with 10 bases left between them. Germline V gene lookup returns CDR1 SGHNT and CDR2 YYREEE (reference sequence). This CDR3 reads CASSLGGEGYEQYF. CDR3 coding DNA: TGTGCCAGCAGCTTGGGGGGAGAGGGCTACGAGCAGTACTTC.

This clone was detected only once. CDR3 loop: CASSPRISGSSQETQYF. The CDR3 nucleotides read TGTGCCAGCAGCCCTCGCATTAGCGGGAGTTCCCAAGAGACCCAGTACTTC. The J gene is TRBJ2-5, the V gene TRBV9; 9 nucleotides line up with TRBD2. The CDR3 spans 17 residues. Germline V CDR1 and CDR2: SGDLS, YYNGEE. Trimming at V came to 4 bases and at J to 1 base, leaving 11 bases not matched to a gene. The entire variable domain, with the rest obtained from reference TRBV9 and TRBJ2-5, is as follows: DSGVTQTPKHLITATGQRVTLRCSPRSGDLSVYWYQQSLDQGLQFLIQYYNGEERAKGNILERFSAQQFPDLHSELNLSSLELGDSALYFCASSPRISGSSQETQYFGPGTRLLVL.

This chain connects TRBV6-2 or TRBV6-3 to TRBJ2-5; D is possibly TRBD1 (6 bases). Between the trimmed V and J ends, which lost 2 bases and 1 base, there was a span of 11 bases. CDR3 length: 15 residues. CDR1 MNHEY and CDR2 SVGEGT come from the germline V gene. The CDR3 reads CASSYTGTIQETQYF. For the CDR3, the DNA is TGTGCCAGCAGTTACACCGGGACAATCCAAGAGACCCAGTACTTC.

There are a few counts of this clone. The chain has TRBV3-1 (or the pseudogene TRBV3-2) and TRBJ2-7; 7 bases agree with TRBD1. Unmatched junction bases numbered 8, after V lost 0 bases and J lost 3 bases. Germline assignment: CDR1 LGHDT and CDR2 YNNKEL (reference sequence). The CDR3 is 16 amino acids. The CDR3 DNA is TGTGCCAGCAGCCAAGATAAAGGGACAGAATACTACGAGCAGTACTTC. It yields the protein CASSQDKGTEYYEQYF.

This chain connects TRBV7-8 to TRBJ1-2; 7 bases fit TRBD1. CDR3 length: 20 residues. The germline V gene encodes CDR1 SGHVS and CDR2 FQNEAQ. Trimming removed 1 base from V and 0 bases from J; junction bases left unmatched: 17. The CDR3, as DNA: TGTGCCAGCAGCTTAGGGCCCTCGGGACAGCCCCTGAAGGCTAACTATGGCTACACCTTC. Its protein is CASSLGPSGQPLKANYGYTF. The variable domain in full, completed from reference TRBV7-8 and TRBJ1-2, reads GAGVSQSPRYKVAKRGQDVALRCDPISGHVSLFWYQQALGQGPEFLTYFQNEAQLDKSGLPSDRFFAERPEGSVSTLKIQRTQQEDSAVYLCASSLGPSGQPLKANYGYTFGSGTRLTVV.

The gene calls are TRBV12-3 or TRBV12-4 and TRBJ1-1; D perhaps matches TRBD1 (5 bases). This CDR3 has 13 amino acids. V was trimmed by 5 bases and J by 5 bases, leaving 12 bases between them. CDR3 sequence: CASSRGRGTEAFF. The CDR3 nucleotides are TGTGCCAGCAGTCGGGGTCGGGGGACTGAAGCTTTCTTT.

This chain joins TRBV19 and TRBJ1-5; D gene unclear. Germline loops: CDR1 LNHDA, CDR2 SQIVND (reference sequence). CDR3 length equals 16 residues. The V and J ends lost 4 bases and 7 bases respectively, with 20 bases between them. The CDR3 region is CASSTNRQGRGQPQHF. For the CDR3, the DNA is TGTGCCAGTAGTACGAACCGACAAGGGCGCGGGCAGCCCCAGCATTTT.

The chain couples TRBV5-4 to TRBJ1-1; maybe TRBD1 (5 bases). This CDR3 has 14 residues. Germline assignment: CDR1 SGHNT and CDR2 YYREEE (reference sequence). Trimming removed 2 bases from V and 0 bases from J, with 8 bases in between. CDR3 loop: CASSFKGMNTEAFF. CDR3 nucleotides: TGTGCCAGCAGCTTCAAGGGGATGAACACTGAAGCTTTCTTT.

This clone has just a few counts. The CDR3 bases are TGTGCCAGCAGCGTTGATCAGGGCGATGAGCAGTTCTTC. It translates to CASSVDQGDEQFF. This chain links TRBV9 with TRBJ2-1; maybe TRBD1 (5 bases). This CDR3 is built from 13 residues. V shed 2 bases and J shed 8 bases, with 11 bases lying between them. CDR1 and CDR2 from the germline V gene are SGDLS and YYNGEE.

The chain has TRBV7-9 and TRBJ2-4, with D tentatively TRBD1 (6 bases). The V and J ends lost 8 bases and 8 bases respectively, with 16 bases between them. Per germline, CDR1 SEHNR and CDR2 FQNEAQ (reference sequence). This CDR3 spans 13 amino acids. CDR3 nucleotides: TGTGCCAGCCTACAGGGAATTGGGTACATTCAGTACTTC. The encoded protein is CASLQGIGYIQYF.

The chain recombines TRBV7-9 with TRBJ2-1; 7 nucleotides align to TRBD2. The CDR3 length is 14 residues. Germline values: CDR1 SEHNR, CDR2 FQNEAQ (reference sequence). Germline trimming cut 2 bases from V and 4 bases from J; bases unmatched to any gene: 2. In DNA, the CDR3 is TGTGCCAGCAGCTTATCTAGCGGATACAATGAGCAGTTCTTC. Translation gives CASSLSSGYNEQFF.

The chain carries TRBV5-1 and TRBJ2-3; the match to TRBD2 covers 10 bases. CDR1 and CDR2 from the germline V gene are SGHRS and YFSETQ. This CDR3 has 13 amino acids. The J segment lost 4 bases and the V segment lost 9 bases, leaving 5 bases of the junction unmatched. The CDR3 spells CATSAGGADTQYF. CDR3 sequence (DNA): TGCGCCACCTCAGCGGGAGGGGCAGATACGCAGTATTTT. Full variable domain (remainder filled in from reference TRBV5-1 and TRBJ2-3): KAGVTQTPRYLIKTRGQQVTLSCSPISGHRSVSWYQQTPGQGLQFLFEYFSETQRNKGNFPGRFSGRQFSNSRSEMNVSTLELGDSALYLCATSAGGADTQYFGPGTRLTVL.

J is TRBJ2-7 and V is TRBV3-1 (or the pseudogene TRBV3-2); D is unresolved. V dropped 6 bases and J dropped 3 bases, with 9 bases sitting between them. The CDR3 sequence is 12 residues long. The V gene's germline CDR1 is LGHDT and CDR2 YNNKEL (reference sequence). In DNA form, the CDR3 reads TGTGCCAGCAGTTCTACTTACTACGAGCAGTACTTC. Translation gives CASSSTYYEQYF.

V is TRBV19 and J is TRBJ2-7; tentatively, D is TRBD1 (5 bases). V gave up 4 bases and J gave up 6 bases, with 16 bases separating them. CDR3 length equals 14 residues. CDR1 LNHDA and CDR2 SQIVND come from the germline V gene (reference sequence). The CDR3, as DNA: TGTGCCAGTAGTAACCTCTGGGGCTCGGGCGAGCAGTACTTC. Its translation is CASSNLWGSGEQYF.

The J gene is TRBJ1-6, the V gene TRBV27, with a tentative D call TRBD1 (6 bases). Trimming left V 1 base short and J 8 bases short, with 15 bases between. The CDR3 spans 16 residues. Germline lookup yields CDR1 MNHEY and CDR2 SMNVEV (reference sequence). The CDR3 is CASSLFANRVDSPLHF. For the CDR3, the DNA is TGTGCCAGCAGTTTATTCGCGAACAGGGTGGATTCACCCCTCCACTTT.